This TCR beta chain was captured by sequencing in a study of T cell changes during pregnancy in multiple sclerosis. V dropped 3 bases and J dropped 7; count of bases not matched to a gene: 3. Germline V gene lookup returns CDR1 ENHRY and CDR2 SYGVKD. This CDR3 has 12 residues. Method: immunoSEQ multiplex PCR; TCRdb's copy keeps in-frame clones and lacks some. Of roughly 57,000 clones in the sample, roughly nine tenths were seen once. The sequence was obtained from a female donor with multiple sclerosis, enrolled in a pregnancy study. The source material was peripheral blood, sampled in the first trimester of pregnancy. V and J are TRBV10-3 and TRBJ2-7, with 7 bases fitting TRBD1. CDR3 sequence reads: CAISDSGGEQYF. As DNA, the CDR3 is TGTGCCATCAGTGATTCAGGGGGTGAGCAGTACTTC.